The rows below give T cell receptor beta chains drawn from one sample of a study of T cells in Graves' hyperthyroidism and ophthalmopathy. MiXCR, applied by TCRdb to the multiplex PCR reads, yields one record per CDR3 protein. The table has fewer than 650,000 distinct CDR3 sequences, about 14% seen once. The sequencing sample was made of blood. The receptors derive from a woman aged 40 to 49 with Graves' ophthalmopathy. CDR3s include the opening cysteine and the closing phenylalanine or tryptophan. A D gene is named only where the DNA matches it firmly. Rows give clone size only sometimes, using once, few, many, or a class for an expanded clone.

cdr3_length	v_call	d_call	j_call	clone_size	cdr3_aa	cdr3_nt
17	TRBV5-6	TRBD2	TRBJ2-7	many	CASSPGLAGEMGTWQYF	TGTGCCAGCAGCCCGGGACTAGCGGGAGAAATGGGAACTTGGCAGTACTTC
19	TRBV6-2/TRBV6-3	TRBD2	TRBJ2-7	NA	CASSYSGPGASGSLYEQYF	TGTGCCAGCAGTTACTCGGGCCCCGGGGCTAGCGGGAGCCTCTACGAGCAGTACTTC
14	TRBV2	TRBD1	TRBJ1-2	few	CASTMDREVYGYTF	TGTGCCAGCACGATGGACAGGGAGGTCTATGGCTACACCTTC
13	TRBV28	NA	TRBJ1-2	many	CAGSPWPDYGYTF	TGTGCCGGCAGTCCCTGGCCGGACTATGGCTACACCTTC
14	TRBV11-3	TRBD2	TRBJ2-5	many	CASSYLAGGETQYF	TGTGCCAGCAGCTACCTAGCGGGAGGGGAGACCCAGTACTTC
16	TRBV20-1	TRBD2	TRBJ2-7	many	CSAPAVAGGPIYEQYF	TGCAGTGCTCCAGCAGTAGCGGGAGGGCCCATCTACGAGCAGTACTTC
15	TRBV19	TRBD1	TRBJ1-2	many	CASSIPGQGTYGYTF	TGTGCCAGTAGTATTCCGGGACAGGGAACCTATGGCTACACCTTC
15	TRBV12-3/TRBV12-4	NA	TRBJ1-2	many	CASSFPGGVDYGYTF	TGTGCCAGCAGTTTCCCAGGAGGGGTGGACTATGGCTACACCTTC
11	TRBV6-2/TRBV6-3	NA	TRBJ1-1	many	CASSLQREAFF	TGTGCCAGCAGCTTACAACGTGAAGCTTTCTTT
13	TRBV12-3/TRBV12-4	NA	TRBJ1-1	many	CASSSSRNTEAFF	TGTGCCAGCAGCTCCTCGAGGAACACTGAAGCTTTCTTT
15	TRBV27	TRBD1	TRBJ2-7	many	CASSDTGVASYEQYF	TGTGCCAGCAGTGACACAGGGGTTGCCTCCTACGAGCAGTACTTC
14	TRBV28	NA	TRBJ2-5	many	CASSSSHSGETQYF	TGTGCCAGCAGTTCTTCTCACAGCGGAGAGACCCAGTACTTC
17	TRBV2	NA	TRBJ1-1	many	CASSEWGSGSMNTEAFF	TGTGCCAGCAGTGAGTGGGGGAGCGGCTCCATGAACACTGAAGCTTTCTTT
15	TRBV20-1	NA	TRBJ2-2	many	CSARGEKTNTGELFF	TGCAGTGCTAGAGGCGAGAAAACGAACACCGGGGAGCTGTTTTTT
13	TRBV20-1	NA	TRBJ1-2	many	CSARDLAGYGYTF	TGCAGTGCTAGAGATTTGGCGGGCTATGGCTACACCTTC
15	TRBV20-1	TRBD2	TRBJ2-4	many	CSALTSEIAKNIQYF	TGCAGTGCTTTGACTAGCGAGATAGCCAAAAACATTCAGTACTTC
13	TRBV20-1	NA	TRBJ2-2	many	CSARLLNTGELFF	TGCAGTGCTAGACTCCTCAACACCGGGGAGCTGTTTTTT
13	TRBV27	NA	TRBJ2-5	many	CASKSATKETQYF	TGTGCCAGCAAGTCGGCCACCAAAGAGACCCAGTACTTC
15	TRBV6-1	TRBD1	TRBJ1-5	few	CASSTGAITNQPQHF	TGTGCCAGCAGTACAGGGGCGATAACGAATCAGCCCCAGCATTTT
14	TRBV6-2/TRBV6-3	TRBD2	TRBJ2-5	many	CASSTSGTRETQYF	TGTGCCAGCAGTACGAGCGGGACCCGAGAGACCCAGTACTTC
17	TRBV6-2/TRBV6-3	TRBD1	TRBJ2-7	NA	CASRGFPGDRLSYEQYF	TGTGCCAGCAGAGGCTTCCCCGGGGACAGGCTGTCCTACGAGCAGTACTTC
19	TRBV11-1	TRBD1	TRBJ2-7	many	CASSIDRGRQGSFSYEQYF	TGTGCCAGCAGCATTGACCGGGGTCGACAGGGGTCCTTCTCCTACGAGCAGTACTTC
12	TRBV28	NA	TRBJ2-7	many	CASSSLEGEQYF	TGTGCCAGCAGTTCCCTCGAGGGGGAGCAGTACTTC
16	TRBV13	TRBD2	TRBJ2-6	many	CASGLAGISGANVLTF	TGTGCCAGCGGACTAGCGGGAATTTCTGGGGCCAACGTCCTGACTTTC
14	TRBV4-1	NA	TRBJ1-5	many	CASSQGHSNQPQHF	TGCGCCAGCAGCCAGGGACATAGCAATCAGCCCCAGCATTTT
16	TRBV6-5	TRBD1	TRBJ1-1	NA	CASSSGQGAMNTEAFF	TGTGCCAGCAGTTCTGGACAGGGGGCAATGAACACTGAAGCTTTCTTT
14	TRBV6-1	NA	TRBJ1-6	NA	CASSGAGARSPLHF	TGTGCCAGCAGTGGGGCAGGGGCACGGTCACCCCTCCACTTT
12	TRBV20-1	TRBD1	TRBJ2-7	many	CSATGQSYEQYF	TGCAGTGCTACGGGACAGTCCTACGAGCAGTACTTC
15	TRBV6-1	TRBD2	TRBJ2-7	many	CASSHQSSGPYEQYF	TGTGCCAGCAGCCACCAATCTAGCGGCCCCTACGAGCAGTACTTC
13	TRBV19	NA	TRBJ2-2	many	CASKSENTGELFF	TGTGCCAGTAAATCCGAGAACACCGGGGAGCTGTTTTTT
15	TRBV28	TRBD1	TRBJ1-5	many	CASSSGGTNNQPQHF	TGTGCCAGCAGCTCAGGGGGCACAAACAATCAGCCCCAGCATTTT
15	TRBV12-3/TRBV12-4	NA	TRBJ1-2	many	CASSPLAGVIYGYTF	TGTGCCAGCAGCCCTCTAGCTGGAGTGATTTATGGCTACACCTTC